This T cell receptor (beta chain) is from a study of metastatic and nonmetastatic thyroid tumors. At the level of the study: Malignant and benign thyroid patients had repertoires compared in peripheral blood and tumor or nodule tissue.

The CDR3 totals 12 residues. The germline V gene has CDR1 MNHNS and CDR2 SASEGT. Trimming cost V 8 bases and J 4 bases, with 10 bases left between them. Study-wide results and limits: It was reported that TCR beta diversity was significantly higher in malignant thyroid tumors than benign nodules, in blood and tumor.

Thyroid surgery had not been preceded by any treatment in any patient. Authors' methods: Clinicopathological groups differed in CDR3, with these differences serving to build a distant-metastasis classifier for papillary thyroid cancer. MiXCR was used by TCRdb to re-call the PCR reads. TCRdb, rather than the study authors, made the V and J calls. The repertoire holds 40,000 to 50,000 clones, roughly an eighth seen once, with about 10% in the top ten. This clone came up a few times. The antigen remains undetermined. The specimen sequenced was blood. The sequence was obtained from a male donor with papillary thyroid cancer or a benign thyroid nodule (not recorded which). Some clones in this sample may be carry-over from other donors' samples. V gene TRBV6-1 combines with J gene TRBJ2-3, with D unresolved. In DNA, the CDR3 is TGTGCCAGCTCCCGGCGGCCAGATACGCAGTATTTT. Its protein product is CASSRRPDTQYF.